The rows below give T cell receptor beta chains drawn from one sample of a study of OX40 agonist ivuxolimab in advanced cancers. TCRdb's table, derived via immunoSEQ multiplex PCR, lists solely in-frame clones and lacks some. The repertoire holds 50,000 to 80,000 clones, 70% to 90% seen once, with 9.8% in the top ten. This specimen was CD4+ or CD8+ T cells sorted from blood, taken in a trial of the OX40 agonist ivuxolimab. The receptors derive from an adult with an advanced solid tumor such as melanoma, head and neck, liver or kidney cancer. Both conserved end residues are part of each CDR3. The order of the fields is CDR3 DNA, CDR3 protein, clone size, D gene, V gene, J gene. A D gene is named only where the DNA matches it firmly. A row's size may be missing; if present it is once, few, many or a size class.

cdr3_nt: TGTGCCAGCAGCTTAGGGGGACAGGGGCTAGAGGCTTTCTTT
cdr3_aa: CASSLGGQGLEAFF
clone_size: -
d_call: TRBD1
v_call: TRBV7-8
j_call: TRBJ1-1

cdr3_nt: TGTGCCAGCAGCTATCGGGAGCCTCAAGCTTTCTTT
cdr3_aa: CASSYREPQAFF
clone_size: -
d_call: -
v_call: TRBV7-8
j_call: TRBJ1-1

cdr3_nt: TGCGCCAGCAGCCCGCAGGGAGCAGATACGCAGTATTTT
cdr3_aa: CASSPQGADTQYF
clone_size: -
d_call: -
v_call: TRBV4-3
j_call: TRBJ2-3

cdr3_nt: TGTGCCAGCAGCCCCGGAGCAGCGAACACTGAAGCTTTCTTT
cdr3_aa: CASSPGAANTEAFF
clone_size: -
d_call: -
v_call: TRBV7-2
j_call: TRBJ1-1

cdr3_nt: TGTGCCATCAGTATACAGGGCTCAGCTAACTATGGCTACACCTTC
cdr3_aa: CAISIQGSANYGYTF
clone_size: once
d_call: -
v_call: TRBV10-3
j_call: TRBJ1-2

cdr3_nt: TGTGCCAGCAGTTCGAAGGGGCTAGTCTGGACCAATGAGCAGTTCTTC
cdr3_aa: CASSSKGLVWTNEQFF
clone_size: -
d_call: -
v_call: TRBV27
j_call: TRBJ2-1

cdr3_nt: TGTGCCAGCAGTACGATGGGACAGGGGGAGGCGAACACTGAAGCTTTCTTT
cdr3_aa: CASSTMGQGEANTEAFF
clone_size: -
d_call: TRBD1
v_call: TRBV25-1
j_call: TRBJ1-1

cdr3_nt: TGTGCCAGCAGTTACTCTATGGGAGCAGGAAACACCATATATTTT
cdr3_aa: CASSYSMGAGNTIYF
clone_size: -
d_call: -
v_call: TRBV6-5
j_call: TRBJ1-3

cdr3_nt: TGCGCCAGCAGCTTGGGCGGGACGAAGGATTCACCCCTCCACTTT
cdr3_aa: CASSLGGTKDSPLHF
clone_size: -
d_call: -
v_call: TRBV5-1
j_call: TRBJ1-6

cdr3_nt: TGCGCCAGCAGCCAGGCGACAGGGGTGAACACCGGGGAGCTGTTTTTT
cdr3_aa: CASSQATGVNTGELFF
clone_size: -
d_call: TRBD1
v_call: TRBV4-3
j_call: TRBJ2-2

cdr3_nt: TGTGCCAGCAGTTTTTTAATCCCAGATACGCAGTATTTT
cdr3_aa: CASSFLIPDTQYF
clone_size: -
d_call: -
v_call: TRBV2
j_call: TRBJ2-3

cdr3_nt: TGCGCCAGCAGCTTGGAGCTAGTCCAGAACACCGGGGAGCTGTTTTTT
cdr3_aa: CASSLELVQNTGELFF
clone_size: -
d_call: -
v_call: TRBV5-1
j_call: TRBJ2-2

cdr3_nt: TGTGCCAGCAGTGAAGTAACGGGGGATCAGCCCCAGCATTTT
cdr3_aa: CASSEVTGDQPQHF
clone_size: few
d_call: -
v_call: TRBV2
j_call: TRBJ1-5

cdr3_nt: TGTGCCAGCAGGACGGGGAATGGACCCCAGCATTTT
cdr3_aa: CASRTGNGPQHF
clone_size: -
d_call: -
v_call: TRBV6-5
j_call: TRBJ1-5

cdr3_nt: TGTGCCAGCAGCTCTGAGGGAGGCTATGGCTACACCTTC
cdr3_aa: CASSSEGGYGYTF
clone_size: -
d_call: -
v_call: TRBV7-2
j_call: TRBJ1-2

cdr3_nt: TGTGCCAGCAGCCAAGATCCCCGCCAGGGAGGCAATCAGCCCCAGCATTTT
cdr3_aa: CASSQDPRQGGNQPQHF
clone_size: -
d_call: -
v_call: TRBV4-2
j_call: TRBJ1-5

cdr3_nt: TGTGCCAGCAGCTTAGTCAAGGGGAACACCGGGGAGCTGTTTTTT
cdr3_aa: CASSLVKGNTGELFF
clone_size: -
d_call: -
v_call: TRBV7-9
j_call: TRBJ2-2

cdr3_nt: TGCGCCAGCAGCCAAGGAGACAGACCAGATCAGCCCCAGCATTTT
cdr3_aa: CASSQGDRPDQPQHF
clone_size: -
d_call: -
v_call: TRBV4-1
j_call: TRBJ1-5

cdr3_nt: TGCGCCAGCAGCGGACGCCCCATCGGTGGTGGCTTTGTAACTGAAGCTTTCTTT
cdr3_aa: CASSGRPIGGGFVTEAFF
clone_size: -
d_call: -
v_call: TRBV5-1
j_call: TRBJ1-1

cdr3_nt: TGTGCCAGTAGCCGTACGGGGTTCGGCACTGAAGCTTTCTTT
cdr3_aa: CASSRTGFGTEAFF
clone_size: -
d_call: -
v_call: TRBV19
j_call: TRBJ1-1

cdr3_nt: TGTGCCAGCAGCTTGTGGGACCGCGGCACTGAAGCTTTCTTT
cdr3_aa: CASSLWDRGTEAFF
clone_size: -
d_call: -
v_call: TRBV5-4
j_call: TRBJ1-1

cdr3_nt: TGTGCCAGCAATACCGTGTATTGGACAGCTAATAATTCACCCCTCCACTTT
cdr3_aa: CASNTVYWTANNSPLHF
clone_size: -
d_call: -
v_call: TRBV28
j_call: TRBJ1-6

cdr3_nt: TGTGCCTGGAGTGCAAGGCTCACCTACGAGCAGTACTTC
cdr3_aa: CAWSARLTYEQYF
clone_size: -
d_call: -
v_call: TRBV30
j_call: TRBJ2-7

cdr3_nt: TGTGCCAGCAGTTGGGCTATCTCCTACGAGCAGTACTTC
cdr3_aa: CASSWAISYEQYF
clone_size: once
d_call: -
v_call: TRBV6-5
j_call: TRBJ2-7

cdr3_nt: TGTGCCAGTAGCCAAACCGGGACTAGGGGCACAGATACGCAGTATTTT
cdr3_aa: CASSQTGTRGTDTQYF
clone_size: -
d_call: TRBD2
v_call: TRBV19
j_call: TRBJ2-3

cdr3_nt: TGTGCCAGCAGCTTAGGGACTAGGAGCGAGCAGTACTTC
cdr3_aa: CASSLGTRSEQYF
clone_size: -
d_call: TRBD2
v_call: TRBV11-1
j_call: TRBJ2-7

cdr3_nt: TGTGCCAGCAGCTGGGGGGTACGGCCCGAGCAGTACTTC
cdr3_aa: CASSWGVRPEQYF
clone_size: -
d_call: -
v_call: TRBV13
j_call: TRBJ2-7

cdr3_nt: TGTGCCAGCTTTAACTCCTACGAGCAGTACTTC
cdr3_aa: CASFNSYEQYF
clone_size: -
d_call: -
v_call: TRBV28
j_call: TRBJ2-7

cdr3_nt: TGTGCCAGCAGCAGGGCCAGGAACTATGGCTACACCTTC
cdr3_aa: CASSRARNYGYTF
clone_size: -
d_call: -
v_call: TRBV27
j_call: TRBJ1-2

cdr3_nt: TGTGCCAGCAGCTTGAGGGGACAGGGAAACTATGGCTACACCTTC
cdr3_aa: CASSLRGQGNYGYTF
clone_size: many
d_call: TRBD1
v_call: TRBV5-5
j_call: TRBJ1-2

cdr3_nt: TGTGCCTGGAGTGTAGGGGCAGGAGCTTTCTTT
cdr3_aa: CAWSVGAGAFF
clone_size: -
d_call: -
v_call: TRBV30
j_call: TRBJ1-1

cdr3_nt: TGCAGCGTTCTAGCGGGAGGGCCACTTGAGCAGTTCTTC
cdr3_aa: CSVLAGGPLEQFF
clone_size: -
d_call: TRBD2
v_call: TRBV29-1
j_call: TRBJ2-1

cdr3_nt: TGTGCCAGCAGCTTGGATGCCCTGAACAATGAGCAGTTCTTC
cdr3_aa: CASSLDALNNEQFF
clone_size: -
d_call: -
v_call: TRBV5-6
j_call: TRBJ2-1

cdr3_nt: TGTGCCAGCAGCCCCCCCGGGCCCGCCTACGAGCAGTACTTC
cdr3_aa: CASSPPGPAYEQYF
clone_size: -
d_call: -
v_call: TRBV7-2
j_call: TRBJ2-7

cdr3_nt: TGTGCCAGCAGTTTAACGGCCAACACTAACTATGGCTACACCTTC
cdr3_aa: CASSLTANTNYGYTF
clone_size: -
d_call: -
v_call: TRBV27
j_call: TRBJ1-2

cdr3_nt: TGCGCCAGCAGCGACCGGACAGGGAATATTCCCTACGAGCAGTACTTC
cdr3_aa: CASSDRTGNIPYEQYF
clone_size: -
d_call: TRBD1
v_call: TRBV5-1
j_call: TRBJ2-7

cdr3_nt: TGTGCCAGCAGTTACTCATTAGGGGACACTGAAGCTTTCTTT
cdr3_aa: CASSYSLGDTEAFF
clone_size: -
d_call: -
v_call: TRBV6-6
j_call: TRBJ1-1

cdr3_nt: TGTGCCTGGAGTGTACGTGCGGGGGTAAGTCGGAATCAGCCCCAGCATTTT
cdr3_aa: CAWSVRAGVSRNQPQHF
clone_size: -
d_call: -
v_call: TRBV30
j_call: TRBJ1-5

cdr3_nt: TGTGCCAGCAGCAAAGCGGACAGGGGTGATAACTATGGCTACACCTTC
cdr3_aa: CASSKADRGDNYGYTF
clone_size: -
d_call: -
v_call: TRBV21-1
j_call: TRBJ1-2

cdr3_nt: TGTGCCAGCAGCCCGCCCGGGGTCAGCTCCTACGAGCAGTACTTC
cdr3_aa: CASSPPGVSSYEQYF
clone_size: many
d_call: -
v_call: TRBV7-9
j_call: TRBJ2-7

cdr3_nt: TGTGCCAGCAGCTTAGTGGGCAGGACCTACGAGCAGTACTTC
cdr3_aa: CASSLVGRTYEQYF
clone_size: -
d_call: -
v_call: TRBV7-2
j_call: TRBJ2-7

cdr3_nt: TGTGCCAGTAGTATCATAGGAAATAATTCACCCCTCCACTTT
cdr3_aa: CASSIIGNNSPLHF
clone_size: -
d_call: -
v_call: TRBV19
j_call: TRBJ1-6

cdr3_nt: TGTGCCAGCAGTTACGAAGGCCAGGGCAACACTGAAGCTTTCTTT
cdr3_aa: CASSYEGQGNTEAFF
clone_size: -
d_call: -
v_call: TRBV6-6
j_call: TRBJ1-1

cdr3_nt: TGTGCCAGGGGCCTGGCGGGAGGGCTGGGTGCAGATACGCAGTATTTT
cdr3_aa: CARGLAGGLGADTQYF
clone_size: -
d_call: -
v_call: TRBV21-1
j_call: TRBJ2-3

cdr3_nt: TGTGCCAGCAGCTCTGGGGGTTTACCCGTGGACGAGCCCCAGCATTTT
cdr3_aa: CASSSGGLPVDEPQHF
clone_size: -
d_call: -
v_call: TRBV11-2
j_call: TRBJ1-5

cdr3_nt: TGCGCCAGCAGGGACAGGGGAGGAACCAATGAGCAGTTCTTC
cdr3_aa: CASRDRGGTNEQFF
clone_size: few
d_call: TRBD1
v_call: TRBV10-2
j_call: TRBJ2-1

cdr3_nt: TGCGCCAGCAGCTTGGACGGGGGATACTCCTACAATGAGCAGTTCTTC
cdr3_aa: CASSLDGGYSYNEQFF
clone_size: -
d_call: -
v_call: TRBV5-1
j_call: TRBJ2-1

cdr3_nt: TGTGCCAGCAGTCCGGGTGGCTCCTACGAGCAGTACTTC
cdr3_aa: CASSPGGSYEQYF
clone_size: few
d_call: -
v_call: TRBV2
j_call: TRBJ2-7

cdr3_nt: TGTGCCAGCAGCTCGCGGACAGGGTTCGGGAATGAGCAGTTCTTC
cdr3_aa: CASSSRTGFGNEQFF
clone_size: -
d_call: TRBD1
v_call: TRBV7-3
j_call: TRBJ2-1

cdr3_nt: TGTGCCAGCAGCTCATTTGGACAGCTCTATGGCTACACCTTC
cdr3_aa: CASSSFGQLYGYTF
clone_size: -
d_call: -
v_call: TRBV7-9
j_call: TRBJ1-2

cdr3_nt: TGTGCCTGGAACTACGGGGACCCATATCAGCCCCAGCATTTT
cdr3_aa: CAWNYGDPYQPQHF
clone_size: -
d_call: -
v_call: TRBV30
j_call: TRBJ1-5